What follows are 12 T cell receptor beta chains derived from one specimen sequenced in a study of T-cell memory formation after mild COVID-19. In TCRdb, the 5' RACE reads were re-called with MiXCR into one record per CDR3 protein. The repertoire holds just over 400,000 distinct CDR3 sequences, with 20% to 30% as singletons. Source material: PBMCs or a T cell subset sorted from them (not recorded which). These receptor sequences come from an adult woman who had mild COVID-19 (a few samples of this study predate the infection). Cell type and time point are not known.

The chain recombines TRBV6-2 or TRBV6-3 with TRBJ2-6; 7 bases fit TRBD2. Per the germline V gene, CDR1 is MNHEY and CDR2 is SVGEGT. CDR3 size: 18 residues. Unmatched junction bases numbered 11, after V lost 6 bases and J lost 0 bases. The CDR3, as DNA: TGTGCCAGCAGACCTCCGGGACTAACCGACTCTGGGGCCAACGTCCTGACTTTC. Translation gives CASRPPGLTDSGANVLTF.

The chain uses TRBV5-1 and TRBJ2-7; TRBD1 matches at 9 bases. Trimming took 3 bases from V and 7 from J; bases not matched to a gene: 11. The CDR3 contains 15 residues. The germline V gene encodes CDR1 SGHRS and CDR2 YFSETQ. The CDR3: CASSYGTGPAGEQYF. The CDR3 DNA follows: TGCGCCAGCAGCTACGGGACAGGGCCCGCCGGGGAGCAGTACTTC.

The rearrangement links TRBV7-9 to TRBJ2-3; the match to TRBD1 covers 11 bases. The CDR3 spans 15 residues. Germline CDR1 and CDR2: SEHNR and FQNEAQ (reference sequence). V lost 5 bases, J lost 4 bases, and 5 bases stayed unmatched. The CDR3 bases are TGTGCCAGCAGCAGGACAGGGGGCAGCGCAGATACGCAGTATTTT. This gives the protein CASSRTGGSADTQYF.

This clonotype occurred a few times. The V call is TRBV5-5, the J call TRBJ2-2, with D possibly matching TRBD1 (5 bases). Germline CDR1 and CDR2: SGHKS and YYEKEE (reference sequence). The CDR3 covers 14 residues. V was trimmed by 1 base and J by 7 bases, leaving 11 bases between them. The DNA of the CDR3 is TGTGCCAGCAGCTTGTGGCAGGGAATCGGGGAGCTGTTTTTT. The encoded protein is CASSLWQGIGELFF.

In nucleotides, the CDR3 is TGCGCCAGCAGCTTTCCCGGGACAGGAGAAGAGACCCAGTACTTC. It is translated as CASSFPGTGEETQYF. This rearrangement joins TRBV5-1 to TRBJ2-5; 8 bases line up with TRBD1. Germline trimming cut 2 bases from V and 3 bases from J; bases unmatched to any gene: 6. Looked up from germline, CDR1 is SGHRS and CDR2 is YFSETQ. CDR3 length: 15 amino acids.

This clonotype was picked up a small number of times. This chain uses TRBV4-2 with TRBJ2-5; unclear D gene. The germline gives CDR1 LGHNA, CDR2 YNFKEQ. V lost 0 bases and J 2 bases, leaving 10 bases between the germline ends. This CDR3 is built from 15 residues. CDR3 loop: CASSQEQISQETQYF. As DNA, the CDR3 is TGTGCCAGCAGCCAAGAACAGATCTCTCAAGAGACCCAGTACTTC.

This chain connects TRBV4-2 to TRBJ2-2; 7 bases are a match to TRBD2. CDR1 is LGHNA, CDR2 YNFKEQ, per germline. V shed 0 bases and J 3 bases; nucleotides not matched to a gene: 1. There are 15 residues in the CDR3. The CDR3 nucleotides are TGTGCCAGCAGCCAAGAGCTAGCGGACACCGGGGAGCTGTTTTTT. Amino acids: CASSQELADTGELFF.

This clonotype was found once. The V and J genes are TRBV30 and TRBJ1-1; 8 bases align to TRBD1. CDR3 length equals 16 residues. Losses at the gene ends were 2 bases for V and 4 bases for J; bases not matched to a gene: 12. The germline CDR1 and CDR2 sequences are GTSNPN and SVGIG (reference sequence). CDR3 amino acids: CAWSIGPGQGGTEAFF. CDR3 bases: TGTGCCTGGAGTATAGGTCCCGGACAGGGTGGCACTGAAGCTTTCTTT.

This clonotype turned up a few times. The rearrangement links TRBV4-1 to TRBJ1-2; no definite D call. The germline V gene has CDR1 MGHRA and CDR2 YSYEKL. The V and J ends lost 1 base and 4 bases respectively, with 13 bases between them. This CDR3 has 15 residues. CDR3 in DNA: TGCGCCAGCAGCCAAGCTGAGGGAGGGAGCTATGGCTACACCTTC. Translation gives CASSQAEGGSYGYTF.

This chain connects TRBV6-1 to TRBJ2-5; TRBD2 matches at 8 bases. The V segment lost 6 bases and the J segment 5 bases; nucleotides outside the gene matches: 5. The CDR3 has 13 amino acids. Germline V gives CDR1 MNHNS, CDR2 SASEGT. The CDR3 DNA reads as TGTGCCAGCAGGCCGGGGGGGCAGGAGACCCAGTACTTC. Amino acids: CASRPGGQETQYF.

The V and J genes are TRBV29-1 and TRBJ1-1; no reliable D call. V was shortened by 7 bases and J by 0 bases, with 6 bases between the two germline ends. Germline V gives CDR1 SQVTM, CDR2 ANQGSEA. The CDR3 consists of 11 residues. CDR3 in DNA: TGCAGCGCTCGTTTGAACACTGAAGCTTTCTTT. Amino acids: CSARLNTEAFF.

The chain carries TRBV12-3 or TRBV12-4 and TRBJ2-2, with D unclear. Trimming left V 5 bases short and J 0 bases short, with 10 bases between. The length of the CDR3 is 15 residues. CDR3 DNA: TGTGCCAGCAGTGTCCGGACCTCGAACACCGGGGAGCTGTTTTTT. It encodes CASSVRTSNTGELFF.